Presented here are 6 T cell receptor beta chains from one specimen sequenced in a study of blood T cell repertoires in COVID-19. Here immunoSEQ multiplex PCR was the method, and the copy in TCRdb shows in-frame clones only, minus some. The table shows about 300,000 clones, with 70% to 85% occurring only once. The sequenced sample was peripheral blood. These receptor sequences come from a human donor with COVID-19, enrolled during active disease. The donor label of this sample is uncertain.

The V gene is TRBV27, the J gene TRBJ1-1; the D gene is possibly TRBD1 (5 bases). The CDR3 is 15 amino acids. The V end lost 6 bases, the J end lost 1 base, and 15 bases lay between the germline ends. Germline V gene lookup returns CDR1 MNHEY and CDR2 SMNVEV (reference sequence). The DNA for the CDR3 is TGTGCCAGCAGGCCCTTTGGGGCTACGAACACTGAAGCTTTCTTT. Protein product: CASRPFGATNTEAFF.

This chain uses TRBV7-3 with TRBJ1-4; tentatively, D is TRBD1 (5 bases). V was pared by 0 bases and J by 7 bases, with 12 bases between. The germline CDR1 and CDR2 sequences are SGHTA and FQGTGA. This CDR3 is 15 amino acids long. The CDR3 loop is CASSLTGSGGEKLFF. The CDR3 DNA sequence: TGTGCCAGCAGCTTAACCGGCAGCGGGGGTGAAAAACTGTTTTTT.

The chain has TRBV5-1 and TRBJ2-7; 7 positions agree with TRBD1. Germline CDR1 SGHRS, CDR2 YFSETQ. CDR3 length: 13 residues. The V and J ends lost 2 bases and 5 bases, in that order; junction bases with no gene match: 4. The CDR3 spells CASSFGTANEQYF. The DNA for the CDR3 is TGCGCCAGCAGCTTCGGGACAGCCAACGAGCAGTACTTC.

The rearrangement uses TRBV2 and TRBJ2-7; D remains unclear. This CDR3 is built from 14 residues. The V gene's germline CDR1 is SNHLY and CDR2 FYNNEI. The V and J ends lost 3 bases and 4 bases respectively, with 13 bases between them. The CDR3 bases are TGTGCCAGCAGTGAGACTCGAACGTCGTACGAGCAGTACTTC. This encodes CASSETRTSYEQYF.

The chain carries TRBV4-2 and TRBJ1-6; 9 nucleotides agree with TRBD1. V lost 1 base to trimming and J lost 7 bases; unmatched junction nucleotides: 11. Looked up from germline, CDR1 is LGHNA and CDR2 is YNFKEQ. The CDR3 is 18 residues long. In DNA, the CDR3 is TGTGCCAGCAGCCAAGTTGGGACAGGGCCTTACCTGAATTCACCCCTCCACTTT. Amino acids: CASSQVGTGPYLNSPLHF.

The rearrangement uses TRBV5-1 and TRBJ2-1, with TRBD2 matching over 7 bases. Germline lookup yields CDR1 SGHRS and CDR2 YFSETQ. Trimming cost V 7 bases and J 8 bases; bases outside gene matches: 21. The CDR3 extends over 17 amino acids. CDR3 DNA sequence: TGCGCCAGCGCCCAACCGGTGGGGCGGGAGAACTCAGATGAGCAGTTCTTC. Its translation: CASAQPVGRENSDEQFF.